This T cell receptor beta chain was recorded in a study of T cell repertoires in cytomegalovirus infection. TCRdb re-called the reads through MiXCR, storing one row per CDR3 protein. The sample includes roughly 990,000 distinct CDR3 sequences, approximately 30% of them seen just once. In the case of this clonotype: The antigen remains undetermined. It may be a read error: a sequence one base away is much more abundant.

Germline CDR1 is SGHVS and CDR2 is FNYEAQ. The CDR3 length is 15 residues. The sequence derives from a human donor in good health (CMV status not recorded). Some clones in this sample may be carry-over from other donors' samples. Sequenced here: cultured CD8+ T cells from PBMCs, sampled from culture after CMV antigen stimulation. The V call is TRBV7-6, the J call TRBJ1-1; 10 bases map to TRBD1. The CDR3 DNA follows: TGTACCAGCAGCGGAGACAGGGGGCTTAACACTGAAGCTTTCTTT. As protein: CTSSGDRGLNTEAFF.